Shown below are 8 T cell receptor beta chains from a single sample sequenced in a study of cytotoxic CD8 clonotypes in ibrutinib-treated CLL. Data came from immunoSEQ multiplex PCR; TCRdb stores just in-frame clones and leaves some out. There are over 65,000 clones in the sample; roughly 77% occur only once, and more than 4.5% lies in the top ten. Sequenced material: PBMCs, taken after 12 months of ibrutinib treatment. These receptors came from a human donor with chronic lymphocytic leukemia.

CDR3: CAWSVGGQQHF. The CDR3 bases are TGTGCCTGGAGTGTAGGTGGCCAGCAGCATTTT. V and J are TRBV30 and TRBJ1-5, with no clear D. Germline CDR1 reads GTSNPN; CDR2 reads SVGIG (reference sequence). Trimming removed 0 bases at V and 13 bases at J, with 10 bases between. The CDR3 loop spans 11 amino acids.

This chain links TRBV7-9 with TRBJ2-4, with 7 bases identical to TRBD2. Germline V gives CDR1 SEHNR, CDR2 FQNEAQ (reference sequence). The CDR3 loop spans 14 amino acids. V shed 5 bases, J shed 11 bases, and the junction held 12 bases outside the gene matches. The CDR3 here is CASSPGLVLGLQYF. CDR3 nucleotide sequence: TGTGCCAGCAGCCCCGGACTAGTCCTAGGGCTTCAGTACTTC. Using reference TRBV7-9 and TRBJ2-4 for the parts outside the CDR3, the full variable domain is DTGVSQNPRHKITKRGQNVTFRCDPISEHNRLYWYRQTLGQGPEFLTYFQNEAQLEKSRLLSDRFSAERPKGSFSTLEIQRTEQGDSAMYLCASSPGLVLGLQYFGAGTRLSVL.

This clone was seen more than once but under ten times. The chain has TRBV21-1 and TRBJ2-3; the table's TRBD2 call for D was not verified on the DNA. TRBV21-1 is noted as a pseudogene. The CDR3 is 23 amino acids. DNA of the CDR3: TGTGCCACCCCACGCGACGGACAGGCACTTAGCGGGGGGGCTATAGCGTCCATAGATACGCAGTATTTT. Encoded protein: CATPRDGQALSGGAIASIDTQYF.

The V call is TRBV10-3, the J call TRBJ1-6; maybe TRBD1 (5 bases). The germline gives CDR1 ENHRY, CDR2 SYGVKD. The V end was cut by 7 bases, the J end by 5 bases, with 12 bases between. CDR3 length equals 14 residues. The CDR3 spells CAIMGGGNNSPLHF. The CDR3, as DNA: TGTGCCATCATGGGGGGAGGGAATAATTCACCCCTCCACTTT.

Points on this clone: Germline and junction disagree at one end, which may indicate a read error. The rearrangement joins TRBV5-1 to TRBJ2-7; 7 bases align to TRBD1. This CDR3 is 14 amino acids long. Germline CDR1 is SGHRS and CDR2 is YFSETQ. The CDR3: CASSQTGSSYEQCF. CDR3 nucleotides: TGCGCCAGCAGCCAGACAGGGAGTTCCTACGAGCAGTGCTTC.

The CDR3 sequence is CASSNPSTNTQYF. The CDR3 nucleotides read TGTGCCAGCAGCAACCCCAGCACCAATACGCAGTATTTT. V gene TRBV28 combines with J gene TRBJ2-3, with D unresolved. Germline-derived CDR1 and CDR2 are MDHEN and SYDVKM. The CDR3 loop spans 13 amino acids. Between the trimmed V and J ends, which lost 6 bases and 7 bases, there was a span of 14 bases.

The J gene is TRBJ2-4, the V gene TRBV11-3, with 7 bases fitting TRBD2. V lost 5 bases to trimming and J lost 8 bases; unmatched junction nucleotides: 12. Germline V gene data show CDR1 as SGHNT and CDR2 as YENEEA. The CDR3 sequence is 15 residues long. The CDR3 sequence is CASSPPGAAGDIQYF. Written as DNA, the CDR3 is TGTGCCAGCAGCCCCCCTGGGGCGGCGGGGGACATTCAGTACTTC.

The chain uses TRBV2 and TRBJ1-5; D perhaps matches TRBD1 (6 bases). Germline CDR1 and CDR2: SNHLY and FYNNEI. V was shortened by 8 bases and J by 7 bases, with 15 bases between the two germline ends. The CDR3 runs 13 residues. The CDR3 sequence: CASARGFGQPQHF. For the CDR3, the DNA is TGTGCCAGCGCTAGGGGGTTTGGCCAGCCCCAGCATTTT.